Each of the 21 T cell receptor beta chains below was sequenced from the same sample in a study of blood T cell repertoires in COVID-19. Assay used: immunoSEQ multiplex PCR; TCRdb lists only in-frame clones, some missing. Among about 150,000 clones listed, about 90% were seen once. The source material was PBMCs or T cells enriched from blood (not recorded which). Receptors were obtained from a woman aged 45-59 years who had recovered from COVID-19.

This clone was seen a handful of times. V gene TRBV5-1 combines with J gene TRBJ1-6, with D uncertain. Germline lookup yields CDR1 SGHRS and CDR2 YFSETQ. Trimming shortened V by 0 bases and J by 14 bases, and 12 bases separated the two germline ends. The CDR3 totals 13 residues. The CDR3 here is CASSLAGYSSLHF. In DNA, the CDR3 is TGCGCCAGCAGCTTGGCCGGGTACTCGTCCCTCCACTTT.

The chain carries TRBV27 and TRBJ1-5; no clear D gene. The CDR3 totals 17 residues. Germline V gene data show CDR1 as MNHEY and CDR2 as SMNVEV (reference sequence). V was pared by 4 bases and J by 0 bases, with 16 bases between. This chain's CDR3 is CASSSLTSGFSNQPQHF. Here the CDR3 DNA reads TGTGCCAGCAGTTCCTTGACTAGTGGATTTAGCAATCAGCCCCAGCATTTT.

The chain uses TRBV6-2 or TRBV6-3 and TRBJ1-2; D remains ambiguous. V lost 2 bases and J 4 bases, leaving 5 bases between the germline ends. The CDR3 consists of 12 residues. Germline V gene sequence: CDR1 MNHEY, CDR2 SVGEGT. The CDR3 sequence: CASSYPSYGYTF. The DNA for the CDR3 is TGTGCCAGCAGTTACCCTTCCTATGGCTACACCTTC.

The chain couples TRBV7-8 to TRBJ2-7; a weak D match, TRBD1 (6 bases). CDR3 length: 13 amino acids. Germline V CDR1 and CDR2: SGHVS, FQNEAQ. V lost 1 base, J lost 3 bases, and 7 bases lay in between. This CDR3 reads CASSLGGGYEQYF. The CDR3 DNA follows: TGTGCCAGCAGCTTAGGAGGGGGCTACGAGCAGTACTTC.

This rearrangement joins TRBV5-1 to TRBJ2-1; 12 bases agree with TRBD2. Per germline, CDR1 SGHRS and CDR2 YFSETQ. J gave up 9 bases and V 3 bases, and 7 bases lay outside the gene matches. The CDR3 covers 15 residues. The CDR3 sequence: CASSSRLAGDGEQFF. The CDR3 DNA follows: TGCGCCAGCAGCTCCCGACTAGCGGGGGACGGTGAGCAGTTCTTC.

The chain joins TRBV19 to TRBJ1-1; possibly TRBD1 for D (6 bases). This CDR3 spans 16 amino acids. CDR1 is LNHDA and CDR2 is SQIVND in the germline V gene (reference sequence). Trimming removed 2 bases from V and 1 base from J, with 14 bases in between. The CDR3 loop reads CASSILGGVGNTEAFF. Here the CDR3 DNA reads TGTGCCAGTAGTATATTAGGGGGGGTTGGGAACACTGAAGCTTTCTTT. Full variable domain (remainder filled in from reference TRBV19 and TRBJ1-1): DGGITQSPKYLFRKEGQNVTLSCEQNLNHDAMYWYRQDPGQGLRLIYYSQIVNDFQKGDIAEGYSVSREKKESFPLTVTSAQKNPTAFYLCASSILGGVGNTEAFFGQGTRLTVV.

V gene TRBV4-2 combines with J gene TRBJ2-5; maybe TRBD1 (5 bases). This CDR3 has 14 residues. With 0 bases removed from V and 5 bases from J, the gap between germline ends came to 10 bases. Germline V CDR1 and CDR2: LGHNA, YNFKEQ. Written as DNA, the CDR3 is TGTGCCAGCAGCCAAGAACCGAAGGGGGAGACCCAGTACTTC. Its translation: CASSQEPKGETQYF.

This clone was picked up one time. The V call is TRBV6-6, the J call TRBJ1-2; TRBD1 might be the D (5 bases). The V gene's germline CDR1 is MNHNY and CDR2 SVGAGI (reference sequence). V lost 2 bases and J 5 bases, leaving 15 bases between the germline ends. This CDR3 has 15 amino acids. CDR3 sequence reads: CASSYSKGQVYGYTF. CDR3 bases: TGTGCCAGCAGTTACAGTAAGGGGCAGGTGTATGGCTACACCTTC.

The V gene is TRBV19, the J gene TRBJ2-5; TRBD2 aligns across 9 bases. Germline CDR1 and CDR2: LNHDA and SQIVND (reference sequence). The trim removed 7 bases at V and 0 bases at J, leaving 0 bases unmatched. The CDR3 spans 13 residues. CDR3 sequence (DNA): TGTGCCAGTACTAGCGGGAACCAAGAGACCCAGTACTTC. Protein product: CASTSGNQETQYF. The whole variable domain, remainder taken from reference TRBV19 and TRBJ2-5, is DGGITQSPKYLFRKEGQNVTLSCEQNLNHDAMYWYRQDPGQGLRLIYYSQIVNDFQKGDIAEGYSVSREKKESFPLTVTSAQKNPTAFYLCASTSGNQETQYFGPGTRLLVL.

The chain couples TRBV6-5 to TRBJ2-1; 8 bases map to TRBD2. Per germline, CDR1 MNHEY and CDR2 SVGAGI. J lost 7 bases, V lost 0 bases, and 8 bases had no gene match. The CDR3 extends over 16 amino acids. CDR3: CASSYSSGGLRNEQFF. The CDR3 region has the DNA TGTGCCAGCAGTTACTCGAGCGGGGGCCTTAGGAATGAGCAGTTCTTC.

This clone has only a few counts. The V call is TRBV19, the J call TRBJ1-4, with TRBD1 matching 9 bases. The CDR3 has 16 residues. Trimming took 2 bases from V and 8 from J; bases not matched to a gene: 9. Germline V gene lookup returns CDR1 LNHDA and CDR2 SQIVND (reference sequence). The CDR3 loop reads CASSIWLGQGGEKLFF. Here the CDR3 DNA reads TGTGCCAGTAGTATATGGTTGGGACAGGGAGGCGAAAAACTGTTTTTT.

This sequence joins TRBV28 and TRBJ1-1; D unclear. Germline assignment: CDR1 MDHEN and CDR2 SYDVKM. This CDR3 has 9 residues. The germline V and J ends were trimmed by 11 bases and 8 bases, with 9 bases remaining between them. The CDR3 spells CAAGREAFF. CDR3 nucleotide sequence: TGTGCCGCGGGCAGGGAAGCTTTCTTT.

V is TRBV13 and J is TRBJ2-3, with D possibly matching TRBD2 (5 bases). This CDR3 has 13 amino acids. The ends were cut back, 7 bases at V and 10 bases at J, with 18 bases in the middle. Germline loops: CDR1 PRHDT, CDR2 FYEKMQ (reference sequence). CDR3 in amino acids: CASTTLGMDPQYF. DNA of the CDR3: TGTGCCAGCACCACACTAGGAATGGATCCGCAGTATTTT.

This clone has a handful of counts. This sequence joins TRBV6-6 and TRBJ1-2, with D unresolved. Germline lookup yields CDR1 MNHNY and CDR2 SVGAGI (reference sequence). The CDR3 runs 14 residues. V gave up 0 bases and J gave up 4 bases, with 9 bases separating them. In nucleotides, the CDR3 is TGTGCCAGCAGTTACTCGGCTGTGTCCTATGGCTACACCTTC. It encodes CASSYSAVSYGYTF.

This clone was picked up one time. The rearrangement uses TRBV13 and TRBJ2-7, with TRBD1 matching over 8 bases. The J segment lost 2 bases and the V segment lost 4 bases, leaving 4 bases of the junction unmatched. The V gene's germline CDR1 is PRHDT and CDR2 FYEKMQ (reference sequence). This CDR3 comprises 14 residues. CDR3 nucleotides: TGTGCCAGCAGCTGGGGACAGGACCCCTACGAGCAGTACTTC. It yields the protein CASSWGQDPYEQYF.

The CDR3 protein is CATSDLGTGLFF. In DNA form, the CDR3 reads TGTGCCACCAGTGATTTGGGGACAGGGCTGTTCTTC. This chain uses TRBV24-1 with TRBJ2-1; 9 nucleotides match TRBD1. CDR3 length: 12 amino acids. The V gene end was trimmed by 0 bases and the J gene end by 15 bases; junction bases not matched to a gene: 2. Germline assignment: CDR1 KGHDR and CDR2 SFDVKD.

This sequence joins TRBV28 and TRBJ1-1; no clear D. This CDR3 spans 12 amino acids. V lost 1 base to trimming and J lost 9 bases, with 9 bases between them. The germline V gene has CDR1 MDHEN and CDR2 SYDVKM. The CDR3 loop reads CASSLFGVKAFF. CDR3 DNA: TGTGCCAGCAGTTTATTCGGGGTTAAAGCTTTCTTT.

The chain employs TRBV28 and TRBJ2-1, with TRBD2 matching over 11 bases. CDR3 size: 14 residues. Germline trimming cut 5 bases from V and 9 bases from J; bases unmatched to any gene: 6. The V gene's germline CDR1 is MDHEN and CDR2 SYDVKM. In DNA, the CDR3 is TGTGCCAGCAGTCAGAGACTAGCGGGAAGTGAGCAGTTCTTC. Its translation is CASSQRLAGSEQFF.

The chain joins TRBV12-3 or TRBV12-4 to TRBJ2-7; TRBD2 matches 10 bases. CDR3 size: 13 residues. Trimming cost V 7 bases and J 5 bases; bases outside gene matches: 5. CDR3 coding DNA: TGTGCCAGCAATCTAGCGGGAGACCACGAGCAGTACTTC. As protein: CASNLAGDHEQYF.

This chain uses TRBV5-1 with TRBJ2-3; TRBD1 matches 10 bases. CDR1 and CDR2 (germline): SGHRS, YFSETQ. V lost 7 bases to trimming and J lost 4 bases; unmatched junction nucleotides: 12. CDR3 length: 16 amino acids. CDR3 region: CASAPPGTGAADTQYF. In DNA form, the CDR3 reads TGCGCCAGCGCCCCCCCTGGGACAGGGGCTGCAGATACGCAGTATTTT.

This clone was detected a few times. This chain joins TRBV4-1 and TRBJ2-7; 9 nucleotides align to TRBD1. This CDR3 is 16 amino acids long. V shed 0 bases and J 0 bases; nucleotides not matched to a gene: 3. Germline CDR1 reads MGHRA; CDR2 reads YSYEKL. This CDR3 is CASSQDGTGSSYEQYF. The DNA for the CDR3 is TGCGCCAGCAGCCAAGACGGGACAGGGAGCTCCTACGAGCAGTACTTC.